This entry concerns a single T cell receptor beta chain. Its specificity is unknown. Donors underwent one heparinised blood draw, around 120 mL on average. Researchers reported sorting CD4+ naive, central memory, regulatory and stem cell-like memory cells via CD45RO/CCR7/CD25/CD127/CD95/CD27. This specimen belongs to a study of beta chain features in type 1 diabetes. Study outcomes and limitations: Lower insertion and higher deletion counts appeared at VDJ junctions in type 1 diabetes patients. PCR, the amplification step, might favor shorter templates, equally in patients and controls. Shortening that was moderate but significant affected the TCRB CDR3s of Type 1 diabetes patients in all four CD4+ subsets.

Expressed TCRB transcripts were sequenced, since all the RNA that had been isolated was reverse transcribed. The data were produced by immunoSEQ multiplex PCR, yet TCRdb's version contains in-frame clones alone and is incomplete. The sample holds roughly 730,000 clones, around an eighth seen once. V shed 3 bases, J shed 5 bases, and the junction held 6 bases outside the gene matches. The germline V gene encodes CDR1 SGHNT and CDR2 YENEEA. This CDR3 is 15 amino acids long. The TCR was taken from a man aged 18 to 30 with type 1 diabetes. Sequenced material: naive CD4+ T cells from blood. The chain has TRBV11-3 and TRBJ2-1, with 8 bases identical to TRBD2. The CDR3 protein is CASSLRTSPNNEQFF. The CDR3 nucleotides read TGTGCCAGCAGCTTGAGGACTAGCCCAAACAATGAGCAGTTCTTC. The full variable domain, with the rest looked up from reference TRBV11-3 and TRBJ2-1, is EAGVVQSPRYKIIEKKQPVAFWCNPISGHNTLYWYLQNLGQGPELLIRYENEEAVDDSQLPKDRFSAERLKGVDSTLKIQPAELGDSAVYLCASSLRTSPNNEQFFGPGTRLTVL.